This is a list of T cell receptor beta chains from one sample in a study of CD8 T cells in Susac syndrome. MiXCR, applied by TCRdb to the immunoSEQ multiplex PCR reads, yields one record per CDR3 protein. The data hold about 300,000 distinct CDR3 sequences, with about 88% observed a single time. The specimen was CD8+ T cells from PBMCs. The source of these receptors is a human donor with multiple sclerosis. CDR3s include the opening cysteine and the closing phenylalanine or tryptophan. Each record gives: J gene, D gene, V gene, clone size, CDR3 protein, CDR3 DNA. The D gene is left open where the match is weak. Some rows mark clone size as missing; the rest say once, few, many or name a class of expanded clone.

J: TRBJ1-1
D: TRBD1
V: TRBV28
size: .
CDR3: CASSFDRATAFF
DNA: TGTGCCAGCAGTTTCGACAGGGCAACGGCTTTCTTT

J: TRBJ1-1
D: TRBD1
V: TRBV27
size: once
CDR3: CASMLGTANTEAFF
DNA: TGTGCCAGCATGTTGGGGACAGCGAACACTGAAGCTTTCTTT

J: TRBJ1-1
D: .
V: TRBV29-1
size: .
CDR3: CSVVALNTEAFF
DNA: TGCAGCGTTGTCGCTCTGAACACTGAAGCTTTCTTT

J: TRBJ2-5
D: .
V: TRBV5-4
size: few
CDR3: CASSLEGGETQYF
DNA: TGTGCCAGCAGCTTGGAGGGGGGAGAGACCCAGTACTTC

J: TRBJ1-1
D: .
V: TRBV6-1
size: once
CDR3: CASRLVYTEAFF
DNA: TGTGCCAGCCGCCTAGTATACACTGAAGCTTTCTTT

J: TRBJ2-7
D: TRBD1
V: TRBV14
size: .
CDR3: CASSQTDRVWDEQYF
DNA: TGTGCCAGCAGCCAGACCGACAGGGTCTGGGACGAGCAGTACTTC

J: TRBJ1-1
D: .
V: TRBV2
size: .
CDR3: CASSEDISNMNTEAFF
DNA: TGTGCCAGCAGTGAGGACATATCAAACATGAACACTGAAGCTTTCTTT

J: TRBJ1-2
D: .
V: TRBV7-9
size: .
CDR3: CASSFPTYTF
DNA: TGTGCCAGCAGCTTTCCTACCTACACCTTC

J: TRBJ1-3
D: .
V: TRBV4-1
size: .
CDR3: CASSQGRGAGSGNTIYF
DNA: TGCGCCAGCAGCCAAGGGCGGGGGGCAGGATCTGGAAACACCATATATTTT

J: TRBJ2-1
D: .
V: TRBV6-2/TRBV6-3
size: .
CDR3: CASSYGQKPSYNEQFF
DNA: TGTGCCAGCAGTTATGGACAGAAGCCGTCCTACAATGAGCAGTTCTTC

J: TRBJ2-5
D: TRBD2
V: TRBV6-2/TRBV6-3
size: few
CDR3: CASSYSNLAGTQETQYF
DNA: TGTGCCAGCAGTTACTCGAACCTAGCGGGGACTCAAGAGACCCAGTACTTC

J: TRBJ2-5
D: .
V: TRBV12-3/TRBV12-4
size: .
CDR3: CASSHLGTFGGETQYF
DNA: TGTGCCAGCAGTCATCTCGGGACTTTCGGAGGGGAGACCCAGTACTTC

J: TRBJ2-3
D: TRBD1
V: TRBV27
size: once
CDR3: CASSGTQGAPSTDTQYF
DNA: TGTGCCAGCAGTGGGACCCAGGGGGCGCCTAGCACAGATACGCAGTATTTT

J: TRBJ1-2
D: TRBD1
V: TRBV19
size: .
CDR3: CASSITTGVVDYGYTF
DNA: TGTGCCAGTAGTATCACAACAGGGGTCGTGGACTATGGCTACACCTTC

J: TRBJ1-1
D: .
V: TRBV9
size: once
CDR3: CASSVEGLGLARDTEAFF
DNA: TGTGCCAGCAGCGTAGAGGGGTTAGGGCTGGCGAGGGACACTGAAGCTTTCTTT

J: TRBJ2-5
D: .
V: TRBV27
size: .
CDR3: CASSLRGGETQYF
DNA: TGTGCCAGCAGTTTGCGGGGCGGGGAGACCCAGTACTTC

J: TRBJ2-1
D: TRBD2
V: TRBV19
size: .
CDR3: CASSIGSSGYNEQFF
DNA: TGTGCCAGTAGTATAGGTTCTAGCGGTTACAATGAGCAGTTCTTC

J: TRBJ1-1
D: .
V: TRBV27
size: once
CDR3: CASSNIGGSNTEAFF
DNA: TGTGCCAGCAGCAATATTGGGGGTTCGAACACTGAAGCTTTCTTT

J: TRBJ2-7
D: .
V: TRBV7-2
size: .
CDR3: CASSQSLLGGEQYF
DNA: TGTGCCAGCAGCCAGAGCCTCTTGGGGGGCGAGCAGTACTTC

J: TRBJ1-2
D: .
V: TRBV30
size: .
CDR3: CAWSVGRWVDGYTF
DNA: TGTGCCTGGAGCGTCGGACGGTGGGTAGACGGCTACACCTTC

J: TRBJ2-3
D: .
V: TRBV6-5
size: .
CDR3: CASSPTRIGTDTQYF
DNA: TGTGCCAGCAGTCCTACTAGAATTGGCACAGATACGCAGTATTTT

J: TRBJ2-7
D: TRBD2
V: TRBV4-2
size: .
CDR3: CASSHTSGSSYEQYF
DNA: TGTGCCAGCAGCCACACTAGCGGCAGCTCCTACGAGCAGTACTTC

J: TRBJ2-3
D: TRBD2
V: TRBV2
size: .
CDR3: CASSLAGGDWEDTQYF
DNA: TGTGCCAGCAGTCTAGCGGGAGGTGACTGGGAAGATACGCAGTATTTT

J: TRBJ2-5
D: TRBD2
V: TRBV19
size: .
CDR3: CASSMNSGVLWTQYF
DNA: TGTGCCAGTAGTATGAATAGCGGGGTTCTATGGACCCAGTACTTC

J: TRBJ2-7
D: .
V: TRBV7-9
size: .
CDR3: CASSLETNEQYF
DNA: TGTGCCAGCAGCTTAGAGACAAACGAGCAGTACTTC

J: TRBJ1-2
D: .
V: TRBV20-1
size: .
CDR3: CSAEVGAGTNYGYTF
DNA: TGCAGTGCCGAGGTTGGGGCAGGAACTAACTATGGCTACACCTTC

J: TRBJ2-5
D: .
V: TRBV7-6
size: .
CDR3: CASSLAPAQQETQYF
DNA: TGTGCCAGCAGCTTAGCGCCGGCTCAGCAAGAGACCCAGTACTTC

J: TRBJ2-7
D: .
V: TRBV4-1
size: .
CDR3: CASSQDLGRQYF
DNA: TGCGCCAGCAGCCAAGATTTAGGGAGACAGTACTTC

J: TRBJ2-7
D: TRBD2
V: TRBV29-1
size: .
CDR3: CSVEGLADSYEQYF
DNA: TGCAGCGTTGAGGGACTAGCGGACTCCTACGAGCAGTACTTC

J: TRBJ2-1
D: .
V: TRBV9
size: .
CDR3: CASSAHLVDEQFF
DNA: TGTGCCAGCAGCGCCCATTTGGTTGATGAGCAGTTCTTC